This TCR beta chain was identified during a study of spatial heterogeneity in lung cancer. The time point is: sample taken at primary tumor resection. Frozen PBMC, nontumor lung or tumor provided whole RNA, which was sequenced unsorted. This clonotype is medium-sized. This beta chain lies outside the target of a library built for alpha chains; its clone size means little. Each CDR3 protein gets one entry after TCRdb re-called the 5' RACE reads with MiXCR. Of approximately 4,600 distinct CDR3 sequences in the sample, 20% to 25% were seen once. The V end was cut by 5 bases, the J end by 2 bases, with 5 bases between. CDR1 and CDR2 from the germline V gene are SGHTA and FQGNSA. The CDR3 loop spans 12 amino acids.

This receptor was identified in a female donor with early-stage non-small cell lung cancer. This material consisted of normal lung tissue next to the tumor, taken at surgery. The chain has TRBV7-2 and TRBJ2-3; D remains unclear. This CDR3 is CASSPYTDTQYF. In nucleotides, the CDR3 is TGTGCCAGCAGCCCTTACACAGATACGCAGTATTTT.